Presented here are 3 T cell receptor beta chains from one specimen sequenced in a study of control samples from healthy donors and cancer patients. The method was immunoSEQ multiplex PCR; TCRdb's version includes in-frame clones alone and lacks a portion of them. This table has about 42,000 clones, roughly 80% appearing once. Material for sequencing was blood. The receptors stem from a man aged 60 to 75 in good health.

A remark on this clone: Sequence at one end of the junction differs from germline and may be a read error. This CDR3 reads CAWGKPQNIEAFF. DNA for the CDR3: TGTGCCTGGGGCAAACCTCAGAACATTGAAGCTTTCTTT. The genes are TRBV30 and TRBJ1-1; D gene uncertain. This CDR3 has 13 amino acids. Germline V lookup: CDR1 GTSNPN, CDR2 SVGIG (reference sequence).

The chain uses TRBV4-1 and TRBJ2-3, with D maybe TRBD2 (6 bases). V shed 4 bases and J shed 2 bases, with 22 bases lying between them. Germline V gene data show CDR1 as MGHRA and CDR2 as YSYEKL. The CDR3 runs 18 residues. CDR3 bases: TGCGCCAGCAGCCCGAGGCCGGCGGGACTGAGACTCACAGATACGCAGTATTTT. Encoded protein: CASSPRPAGLRLTDTQYF.

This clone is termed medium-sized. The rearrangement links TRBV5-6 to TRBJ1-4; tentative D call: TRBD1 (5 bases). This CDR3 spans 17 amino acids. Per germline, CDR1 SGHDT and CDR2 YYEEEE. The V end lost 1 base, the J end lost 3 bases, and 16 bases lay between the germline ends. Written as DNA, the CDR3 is TGTGCCAGCAGCTTGTTAGGTTCGGGGCAGCCTAATGAAAAACTGTTTTTT. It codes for CASSLLGSGQPNEKLFF.